The T cell receptor (beta chain) under discussion was sequenced for a study of blood T cell repertoires in COVID-19. Study-wide background: The United States, Italy and Spain supplied acute and convalescent COVID-19 samples. The analysed material was cDNA or gDNA that came from T cells, B-cell-depleted T cells, or PBMCs.

The CDR3 runs 16 residues. The germline gives CDR1 SQVTM, CDR2 ANQGSEA. V trimming: 1 base; J trimming: 13 bases; junction bases outside the gene matches: 15. As processed by the authors: Reference gene primer amplification yielded estimated nucleated cell counts. Using immunoSEQ multiplex PCR, the repertoire was profiled, and TCRdb retains in-frame clones only, with some absent. V and J calls plus clone size are reproduced from that table; the DNA served to infer D and trimming. The data hold tens of thousands of clones, with about 85% observed a single time. The chain combines TRBV29-1 with TRBJ2-1, with 11 bases lining up with TRBD1. The source material was peripheral blood. This clonotype was sampled from a woman at least 80 years old with acute or convalescent COVID-19. CDR3 sequence: CSVEVTGTGGVPPQFF. For the CDR3, the DNA is TGCAGCGTTGAAGTAACCGGGACAGGGGGTGTTCCCCCTCAGTTCTTC.